What follows is one TCR beta chain and its context. The antigen remains undetermined. Each sample used at least 6.5 million PBMCs. Total RNA extraction produced at least 5.5 micrograms (per sample) for the study. It was with a sample-barcoded 5' primer and a J-beta primer mix that a second PCR of roughly 7 to 12 cycles was run. TCRdb passed the 5' RACE reads through MiXCR, listing each CDR3 protein once. This table holds approximately 800,000 distinct CDR3 sequences, 35% to 40% found once. The data are from a study of blood T cells in healthy people across ages. General observations from the study: Per-million-T-cell TCR beta diversity fell roughly linearly with age.

Germline V gene data show CDR1 as ENHRY and CDR2 as SYGVKD. V was shortened by 8 bases and J by 0 bases, with 13 bases between the two germline ends. This CDR3 has 14 residues. Material for sequencing was blood. The TCR was taken from a man younger than 35 in good health. This chain joins TRBV10-3 and TRBJ1-2; D unresolved. The CDR3 sequence: CAIGRIGANYGYTF. As DNA, the CDR3 is TGTGCCATCGGTCGAATTGGAGCTAACTATGGCTACACCTTC.